Listed below are T cell receptor beta chains from one sample, sequenced in a study of T cell repertoires in cytomegalovirus infection. A single record per CDR3 protein comes from TCRdb applying MiXCR to the reads. The sample carries 750,000 to 950,000 distinct CDR3 sequences, 25% to 35% recorded once. Their antigens are not known. The sample here was cultured CD8+ T cells from PBMCs, taken from culture after CMV antigen stimulation. The receptors originated from a human donor in good health (CMV status not recorded). Some clones in this sample may be carry-over from other donors' samples. The CDR3 runs from the conserved cysteine through the conserved F or W. The D gene is left open where the match is weak.

TRBJ2-7 | TRBV7-8 | TRBD1 | CASSLEGTESYEQYF
TRBJ1-5 | TRBV18 | - | CASSPWDTGNQPQHF
TRBJ1-1 | TRBV7-2 | TRBD1 | CASSQGLRDREAFF
TRBJ1-1 | TRBV20-1 | - | CSAKNRVGTEAFF
TRBJ1-5 | TRBV2 | - | CASSNHRVNSNQPQHF
TRBJ2-3 | TRBV11-3 | - | CASSLDMTAADTQYF
TRBJ2-7 | TRBV20-1 | TRBD1 | CSAQPWDSFSSYEQYF
TRBJ1-1 | TRBV2 | - | CASTLLAGAGGDTEAFF
TRBJ2-1 | TRBV27 | TRBD2 | CAVRTSGGRNNEQFF
TRBJ2-3 | TRBV19 | - | CASSITSGDTQYF
TRBJ1-4 | TRBV6-5 | - | CASSYSWENRNEKLFF
TRBJ1-4 | TRBV7-6 | TRBD1 | CASSPRGRRNEKLFF
TRBJ1-4 | TRBV7-9 | - | CASSTDGNNEKLFF
TRBJ1-2 | TRBV28 | TRBD1 | CASSLRDRGHESYGYTF
TRBJ1-1 | TRBV6-6 | - | CATSPGRTEAFF
TRBJ2-7 | TRBV7-9 | TRBD2 | CASSSPLAGGPIYEQYF
TRBJ2-1 | TRBV10-3 | - | CATEDHRTYNEQFF
TRBJ2-2 | TRBV12-3/TRBV12-4 | - | CASSSNGPTGELFF
TRBJ2-1 | TRBV7-9 | - | CASSARGGRNEQFF
TRBJ1-2 | TRBV19 | - | CASSIRVQTYYGYTF
TRBJ1-5 | TRBV6-2/TRBV6-3 | - | CASSFQGNQPQHF
TRBJ2-7 | TRBV7-6 | TRBD2 | CASSSQFGGATYEQYF
TRBJ2-5 | TRBV27 | TRBD2 | CASRPGTSAETQYF
TRBJ1-2 | TRBV6-2/TRBV6-3 | - | CASSLGRGTGGYTF
TRBJ1-5 | TRBV6-6 | - | CASSPNLNQPQHF
TRBJ1-5 | TRBV28 | - | CASSPKTGAQPQHF
TRBJ2-1 | TRBV6-2/TRBV6-3 | TRBD1 | CASSTSDRGHEQFF
TRBJ2-1 | TRBV19 | TRBD2 | CASTIGGDPGLESWGDYNEQFF